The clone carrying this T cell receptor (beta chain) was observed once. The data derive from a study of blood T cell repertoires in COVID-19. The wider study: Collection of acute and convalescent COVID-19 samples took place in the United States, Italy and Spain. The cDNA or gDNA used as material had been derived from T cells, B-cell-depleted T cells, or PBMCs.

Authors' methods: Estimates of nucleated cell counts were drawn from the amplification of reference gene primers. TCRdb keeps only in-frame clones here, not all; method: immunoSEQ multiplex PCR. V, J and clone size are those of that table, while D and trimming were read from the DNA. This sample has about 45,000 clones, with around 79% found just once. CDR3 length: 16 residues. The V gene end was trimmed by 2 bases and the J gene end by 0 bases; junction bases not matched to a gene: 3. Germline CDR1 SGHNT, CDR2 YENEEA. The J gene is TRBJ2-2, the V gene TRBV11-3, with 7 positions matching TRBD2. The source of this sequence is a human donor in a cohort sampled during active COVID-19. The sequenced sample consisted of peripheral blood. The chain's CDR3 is CASSLTSGANTGELFF. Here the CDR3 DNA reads TGTGCCAGCAGCTTAACCAGCGGGGCGAACACCGGGGAGCTGTTTTTT.